Listed below are T cell receptor beta chains from one sample, sequenced in a study of technical replicates of blood from a few donors. Produced via immunoSEQ multiplex PCR; TCRdb's table is partial and in-frame only. The data show under 100,000 clones, 95% to 97% seen once. The specimen was T cells isolated from PBMCs. Receptors originate from a human donor in good health. Both conserved end residues are part of each CDR3. The order of the fields is J gene, V gene, D gene, clone size, CDR3 DNA, CDR3 protein. A D gene is named only where the DNA matches it firmly. Clone size is not always given. Where it is, it says once, few, many or a class for expanded clones.

J: TRBJ2-1; V: TRBV27; D: TRBD1; size: .; DNA: TGTGCCAGCAGTTACCACCCGGGACAGGGGGCGAGTGAGCAGTTCTTC; CDR3: CASSYHPGQGASEQFF
J: TRBJ1-1; V: TRBV25-1; D: TRBD1; size: .; DNA: TGTGCCAGCAGTCAGGGGGGAAACACTGAAGCTTTCTTT; CDR3: CASSQGGNTEAFF
J: TRBJ2-7; V: TRBV19; D: TRBD2; size: .; DNA: TGTGCCAGTAGTATGGGGAGGGGAGCCCGAAACTCCTACGAGCAGTACTTC; CDR3: CASSMGRGARNSYEQYF
J: TRBJ2-6; V: TRBV7-8; D: TRBD2; size: .; DNA: TGTGCCAGCAGCTCGCCGGGAGGCCCTTTCAACGTCCTGACTTTC; CDR3: CASSSPGGPFNVLTF
J: TRBJ2-3; V: TRBV6-1; D: TRBD2; size: .; DNA: TGTGCCAGCAGTGAATCTTTACTAGCGGAGCCAGATACGCAGTATTTT; CDR3: CASSESLLAEPDTQYF
J: TRBJ2-7; V: TRBV27; D: TRBD2; size: .; DNA: TGTGCCAGCAGTCCTATAGCGGGAGTGTCCTACGAGCAGTACTTC; CDR3: CASSPIAGVSYEQYF
J: TRBJ1-1; V: TRBV5-1; D: TRBD1; size: .; DNA: TGCGCCAGCAGAGTACAGGGGGCTGACACTGAAGCTTTCTTT; CDR3: CASRVQGADTEAFF
J: TRBJ2-1; V: TRBV6-5; D: .; size: once; DNA: TGTGCCAGCAGTTACTCAGGGGGTGAGCAGTTCTTC; CDR3: CASSYSGGEQFF
J: TRBJ2-4; V: TRBV11-3; D: TRBD2; size: .; DNA: TGTGCCAGCAGCGACGGGACTAGCGGGAGTCCCCAGTACTTC; CDR3: CASSDGTSGSPQYF
J: TRBJ2-1; V: TRBV6-5; D: .; size: .; DNA: TGTGCCAGCAGTTACCGGGGCTACAATGAGCAGTTCTTC; CDR3: CASSYRGYNEQFF
J: TRBJ2-6; V: TRBV18; D: .; size: .; DNA: TGTGCCAGCTCACCACCCCCTAGGGCCAACGTCCTGACTTTC; CDR3: CASSPPPRANVLTF
J: TRBJ1-1; V: TRBV7-3; D: .; size: .; DNA: TGTGCCAGCAGCTTAATAAGCGGTAGCACTGAAGCTTTCTTT; CDR3: CASSLISGSTEAFF
J: TRBJ2-3; V: TRBV18; D: .; size: .; DNA: TGTGCCAGCTCACTATTCGATACGCAGTATTTT; CDR3: CASSLFDTQYF
J: TRBJ1-5; V: TRBV6-1; D: .; size: .; DNA: TGTGCCAGCAGTGGGGGGGGAGGAGGCAATCAGCCCCAGCATTTT; CDR3: CASSGGGGGNQPQHF
J: TRBJ1-2; V: TRBV9; D: TRBD1; size: once; DNA: TGTGCCAGCAGCGTAGTAGGGGACAGTGGTGGCTACACCTTC; CDR3: CASSVVGDSGGYTF
J: TRBJ2-3; V: TRBV9; D: .; size: .; DNA: TGTGCCAGCAGCGTAGAGGGTCGGGGAGATACGCAGTATTTT; CDR3: CASSVEGRGDTQYF
J: TRBJ2-7; V: TRBV5-1; D: .; size: .; DNA: TGCGCCAGCAGCTTTCAGGGGCCCGCTAGCGAGCAGTACTTC; CDR3: CASSFQGPASEQYF
J: TRBJ2-2; V: TRBV9; D: TRBD2; size: .; DNA: TGTGCCAGCAGCTACAACAGGGGGGGACCCTTTAGCGGGAGGAATACCGGGGAGCTGTTTTTT; CDR3: CASSYNRGGPFSGRNTGELFF
J: TRBJ2-5; V: TRBV5-5; D: .; size: .; DNA: TGTGCCAGCAGCGACAGACGATCCCAAGAGACCCAGTACTTC; CDR3: CASSDRRSQETQYF
J: TRBJ2-1; V: TRBV9; D: .; size: .; DNA: TGTGCCAGCAGCGTAAATCAGAGGCCGGCGGAGCAGTTCTTC; CDR3: CASSVNQRPAEQFF
J: TRBJ2-1; V: TRBV9; D: .; size: .; DNA: TGTGCCAGCAGCGTAGACCCAACTAGTCTCAATGAGCAGTTCTTC; CDR3: CASSVDPTSLNEQFF
J: TRBJ1-2; V: TRBV9; D: .; size: .; DNA: TGTGCCAGCAGCGTAGGGGCTGCGGGGCCTGGCTACACCTTC; CDR3: CASSVGAAGPGYTF